Each of the 7 T cell receptor beta chains below was sequenced from the same sample in a study of T cell repertoires in cytomegalovirus infection. One entry per CDR3 protein, called by TCRdb with MiXCR from the reads. The data hold 680,000 or so distinct CDR3 sequences, with approximately 40% observed a single time. Sequences were obtained from PBMCs. The receptors derive from a human donor in good health (CMV status not recorded). Some clones in this sample may be carry-over from other donors' samples.

This clonotype appeared once. This chain uses TRBV12-3 or TRBV12-4 with TRBJ1-1; the D gene is possibly TRBD1 (6 bases). This CDR3 comprises 13 residues. The V end lost 5 bases, the J end lost 10 bases, and 17 bases lay between the germline ends. CDR3 protein: CASSRQQGPRAFF. The CDR3 region has the DNA TGTGCCAGCAGTCGGCAACAGGGCCCCCGAGCTTTCTTT.

This chain connects TRBV7-2 to TRBJ1-6; D not resolved. The CDR3 totals 13 residues. V gave up 4 bases and J gave up 13 bases, with 14 bases separating them. Germline V CDR1 and CDR2: SGHTA, FQGNSA. The CDR3 sequence is CASSSDTPPPLHF. In DNA, the CDR3 is TGTGCCAGCAGCTCCGACACCCCCCCCCCCCTCCACTTT.

Note on this clonotype: Sequence at one end of the junction differs from germline and may be a read error. V is TRBV12-3 or TRBV12-4 and J is TRBJ2-3; D might be TRBD1 (6 bases). The CDR3 is 14 residues long. CDR3 coding DNA: TGTTCCAGCAGTTCGGGACAAGTCACAGATACGCAGTATTTT. This codes for CSSSSGQVTDTQYF.

The J gene is TRBJ1-2, the V gene TRBV6-1; D not resolved. Germline lookup yields CDR1 MNHNS and CDR2 SASEGT. Trimming shortened V by 1 base and J by 4 bases, and 13 bases separated the two germline ends. There are 15 residues in the CDR3. CDR3 region: CASSEVEGGAYGYTF. The CDR3 DNA reads TGTGCCAGCAGTGAAGTGGAGGGCGGCGCCTATGGCTACACCTTC.

This clonotype was seen ten or more times. The chain carries TRBV7-2 and TRBJ1-6; D perhaps matches TRBD1 (6 bases). In germline, CDR1 is SGHTA, CDR2 FQGNSA. With 4 bases removed from V and 6 bases from J, the gap between germline ends came to 13 bases. This CDR3 has 15 residues. In DNA form, the CDR3 reads TGTGCCAGCAGCTCATCCCGACAGGCTAATTCACCCCTCCACTTT. This translates into CASSSSRQANSPLHF.

This clonotype was observed a few times. The chain combines TRBV27 with TRBJ1-5; 9 bases map to TRBD1. CDR1 and CDR2 (germline): MNHEY, SMNVEV (reference sequence). Trimming cost V 7 bases and J 5 bases; bases outside gene matches: 12. This CDR3 contains 16 residues. CDR3 amino acids: CASTPRGQGEDQPQHF. The CDR3 coding sequence is TGTGCCAGCACCCCGAGGGGACAGGGCGAAGATCAGCCCCAGCATTTT.

For this clonotype: This may stem from a read error, because a much larger clone lies one nucleotide away. This rearrangement joins TRBV30 to TRBJ2-5, with D possibly matching TRBD2 (7 bases). V was clipped by 0 bases and J by 8 bases, with 16 bases between them. Germline CDR1 reads GTSNPN; CDR2 reads SVGIG (reference sequence). This CDR3 comprises 14 residues. The CDR3 DNA sequence: TGTGCCTGGAGTGTACACGGGGGGCTAGATACCCAGTACTTC. Protein product: CAWSVHGGLDTQYF.